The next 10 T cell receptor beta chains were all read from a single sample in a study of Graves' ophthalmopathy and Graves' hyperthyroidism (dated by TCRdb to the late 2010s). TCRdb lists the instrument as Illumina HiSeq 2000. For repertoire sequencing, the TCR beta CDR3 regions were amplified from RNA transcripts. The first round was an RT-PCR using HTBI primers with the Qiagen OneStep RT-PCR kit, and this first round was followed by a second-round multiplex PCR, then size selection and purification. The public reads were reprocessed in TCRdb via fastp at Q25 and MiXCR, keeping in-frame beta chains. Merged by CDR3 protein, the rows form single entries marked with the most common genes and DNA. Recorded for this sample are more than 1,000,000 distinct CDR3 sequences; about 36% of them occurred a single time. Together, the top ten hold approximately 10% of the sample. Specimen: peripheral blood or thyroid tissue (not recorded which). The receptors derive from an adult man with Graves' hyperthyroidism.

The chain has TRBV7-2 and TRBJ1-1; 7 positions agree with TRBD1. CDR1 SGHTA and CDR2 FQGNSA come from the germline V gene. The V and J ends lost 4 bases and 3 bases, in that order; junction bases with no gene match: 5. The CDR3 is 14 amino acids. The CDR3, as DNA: TGTGCCAGCAGCTATACCCAGGGGGACACTGAAGCTTTCTTT. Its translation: CASSYTQGDTEAFF. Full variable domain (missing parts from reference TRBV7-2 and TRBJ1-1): GAGVSQSPSNKVTEKGKDVELRCDPISGHTALYWYRQSLGQGLEFLIYFQGNSAPDKSGLPSDRFSAERTGGSVSTLTIQRTQQEDSAVYLCASSYTQGDTEAFFGQGTRLTVV.

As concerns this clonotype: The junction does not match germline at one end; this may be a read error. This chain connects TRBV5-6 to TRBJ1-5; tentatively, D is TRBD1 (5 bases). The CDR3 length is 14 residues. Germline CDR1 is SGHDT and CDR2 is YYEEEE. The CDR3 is CASSLGQTNQPRHF. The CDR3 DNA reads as TGTGCCAGCAGCTTGGGACAGACAAATCAGCCCCGGCATTTT.

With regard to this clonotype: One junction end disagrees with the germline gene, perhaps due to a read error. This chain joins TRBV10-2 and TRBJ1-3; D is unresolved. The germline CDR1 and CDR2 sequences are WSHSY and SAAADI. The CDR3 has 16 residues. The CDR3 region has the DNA TGCGCCAGCATGTCTCGGGGTAGGCTCTCTAGAAACACCATATATTTT. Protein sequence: CASMSRGRLSRNTIYF.

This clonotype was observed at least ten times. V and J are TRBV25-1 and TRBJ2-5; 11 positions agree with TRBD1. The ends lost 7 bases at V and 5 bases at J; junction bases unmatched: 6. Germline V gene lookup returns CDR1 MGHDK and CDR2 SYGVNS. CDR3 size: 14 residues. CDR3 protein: CASKGTGGGETQYF. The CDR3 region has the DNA TGTGCCAGCAAGGGGACAGGGGGAGGGGAGACCCAGTACTTC.

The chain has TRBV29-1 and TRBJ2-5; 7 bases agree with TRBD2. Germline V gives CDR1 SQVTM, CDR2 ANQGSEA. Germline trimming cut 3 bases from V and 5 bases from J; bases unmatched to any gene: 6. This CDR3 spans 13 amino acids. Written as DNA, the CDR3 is TGCAGCGTTGAGGGAGGGGCCCGGGAGACCCAGTACTTC. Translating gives CSVEGGARETQYF.

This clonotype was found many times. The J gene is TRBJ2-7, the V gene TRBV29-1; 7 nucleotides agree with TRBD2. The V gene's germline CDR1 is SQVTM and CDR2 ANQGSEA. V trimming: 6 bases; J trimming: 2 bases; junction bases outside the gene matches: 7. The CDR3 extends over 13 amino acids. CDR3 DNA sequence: TGCAGCGTCTGGGGGGGGAGCACCTACGAGCAGTACTTC. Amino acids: CSVWGGSTYEQYF.

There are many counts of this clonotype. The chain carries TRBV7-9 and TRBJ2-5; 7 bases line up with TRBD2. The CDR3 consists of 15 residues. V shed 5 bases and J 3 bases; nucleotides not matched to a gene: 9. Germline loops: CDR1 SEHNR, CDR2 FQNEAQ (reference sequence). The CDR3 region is CASSGRGLEKETQYF. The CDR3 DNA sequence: TGTGCCAGCAGCGGGAGGGGACTGGAAAAAGAGACCCAGTACTTC.

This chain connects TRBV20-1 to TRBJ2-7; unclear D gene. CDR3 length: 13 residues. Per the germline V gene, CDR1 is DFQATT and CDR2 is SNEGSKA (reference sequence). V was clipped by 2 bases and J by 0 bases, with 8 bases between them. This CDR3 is CSARNLVSYEQYF. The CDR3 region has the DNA TGCAGTGCTAGAAATCTAGTCTCCTACGAGCAGTACTTC.

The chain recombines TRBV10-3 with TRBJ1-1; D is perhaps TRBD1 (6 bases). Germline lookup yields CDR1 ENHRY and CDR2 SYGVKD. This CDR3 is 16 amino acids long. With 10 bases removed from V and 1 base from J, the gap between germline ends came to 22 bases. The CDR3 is CASRNRRGAANTEAFF. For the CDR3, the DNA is TGTGCCAGCAGGAACAGACGGGGGGCAGCGAACACTGAAGCTTTCTTT.

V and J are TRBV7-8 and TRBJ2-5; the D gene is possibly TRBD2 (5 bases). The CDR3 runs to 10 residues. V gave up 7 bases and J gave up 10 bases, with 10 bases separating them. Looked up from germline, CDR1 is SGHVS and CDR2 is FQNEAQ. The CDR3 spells CASIEGNQYF. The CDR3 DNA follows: TGTGCCAGCATCGAGGGAAACCAGTACTTC.